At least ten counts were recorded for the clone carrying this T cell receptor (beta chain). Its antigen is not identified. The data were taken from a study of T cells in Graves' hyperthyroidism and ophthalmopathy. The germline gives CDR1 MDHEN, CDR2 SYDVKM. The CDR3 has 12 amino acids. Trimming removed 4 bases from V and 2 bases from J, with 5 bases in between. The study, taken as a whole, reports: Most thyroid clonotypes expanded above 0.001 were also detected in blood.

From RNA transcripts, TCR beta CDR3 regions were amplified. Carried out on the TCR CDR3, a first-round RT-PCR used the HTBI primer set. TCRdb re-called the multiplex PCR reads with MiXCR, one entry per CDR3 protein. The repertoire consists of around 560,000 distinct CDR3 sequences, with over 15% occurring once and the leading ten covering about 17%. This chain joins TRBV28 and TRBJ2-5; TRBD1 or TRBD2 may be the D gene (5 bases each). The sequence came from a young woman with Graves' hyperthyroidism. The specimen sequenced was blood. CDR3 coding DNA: TGTGCCAGCAGTTGGGGGCAAGAGACCCAGTACTTC. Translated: CASSWGQETQYF.